Listed here is a single T cell receptor (beta chain). Clinical history as reported by participants underpinned cohort assignment. Recovered Cohort 3 donors showed two negative PCRs, clearance, or symptom resolution. How the authors handled the data: From reference gene primer amplification, estimates of nucleated cell counts were derived. The assay was immunoSEQ multiplex PCR, and TCRdb's table has in-frame clones only and misses some. V and J calls and clone size come straight from that table; D and trimming were deduced from the DNA. The profile covers around 450,000 clones, with approximately 86% appearing a single time and roughly 0.72% taken by the ten largest. The data belong to a study of blood T cell repertoires in COVID-19. Trimming took 4 bases from V and 7 from J, leaving 11 bases between them. The CDR3 sequence is 13 residues long. Germline lookup yields CDR1 SGHDN and CDR2 FVKESK.

This clonotype originated in a woman aged 18 to 35 who had recovered from COVID-19. This chain links TRBV14 with TRBJ2-1; the D gene is possibly TRBD2 (5 bases). The specimen sequenced was PBMCs or T cells enriched from blood (not recorded which). This CDR3 reads CASSRRRTNEQFF. The CDR3 DNA reads as TGTGCCAGCAGCCGTCGTAGGACTAATGAGCAGTTCTTC.